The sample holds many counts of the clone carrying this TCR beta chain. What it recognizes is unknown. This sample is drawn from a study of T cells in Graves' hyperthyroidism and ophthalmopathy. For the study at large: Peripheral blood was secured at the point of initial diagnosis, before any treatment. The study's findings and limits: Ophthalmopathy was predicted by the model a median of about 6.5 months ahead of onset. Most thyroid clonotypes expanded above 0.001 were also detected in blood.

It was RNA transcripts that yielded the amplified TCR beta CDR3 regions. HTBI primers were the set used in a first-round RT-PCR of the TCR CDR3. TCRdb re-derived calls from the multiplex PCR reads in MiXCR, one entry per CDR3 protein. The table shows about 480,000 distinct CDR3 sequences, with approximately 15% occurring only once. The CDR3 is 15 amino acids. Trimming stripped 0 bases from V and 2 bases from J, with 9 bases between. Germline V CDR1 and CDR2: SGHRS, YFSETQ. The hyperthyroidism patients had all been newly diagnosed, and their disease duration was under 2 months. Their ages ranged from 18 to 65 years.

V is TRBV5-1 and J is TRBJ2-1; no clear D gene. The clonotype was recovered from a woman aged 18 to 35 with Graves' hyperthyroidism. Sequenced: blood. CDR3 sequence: CASSLGTPTYNEQFF. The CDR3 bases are TGCGCCAGCAGCTTGGGGACCCCAACCTACAATGAGCAGTTCTTC.